The 22 T cell receptor beta chains below were found in one sample sequenced in a study of regulatory T cells in long-lasting Graves disease. Combining iRepertoire HTBI primers with Arm-PCR of CDR3 regions, the authors built TCR beta libraries. TCRdb re-called the multiplex PCR reads through MiXCR, storing one row per CDR3 protein. The table lists roughly 350,000 distinct CDR3 sequences, about 16% of them singletons. Time point in this sample: newly diagnosed GD, antithyroid drugs for less than 3 months. RNA from PBMCs was the source of the TCR library. These data are also associated with another study on T cells in Graves' hyperthyroidism and ophthalmopathy.

This material consisted of peripheral blood mononuclear cells (PBMCs), taken at new diagnosis, from a patient treated with antithyroid drugs. The receptors stem from a woman aged 18-29 years with Graves disease.

This clonotype has only a few counts. The V call is TRBV3-1, the J call TRBJ1-1; no clear D. This CDR3 is 14 amino acids long. The V and J ends lost 2 bases and 11 bases respectively, with 18 bases between them. Germline CDR1 LGHDT, CDR2 YNNKEL (reference sequence). The CDR3 DNA is TGTGCCAGCAGCCAAAGGCATAAGACACGTATGGCTTTCTTT. Translation: CASSQRHKTRMAFF.

This clonotype appeared a few times. The chain recombines TRBV9 with TRBJ1-5; D gene unclear. The germline V gene has CDR1 SGDLS and CDR2 YYNGEE. V was shortened by 0 bases and J by 2 bases, with 9 bases between the two germline ends. The CDR3 extends over 15 amino acids. The CDR3 loop is CASSVEGNRNQPQHF. CDR3 nucleotides: TGTGCCAGCAGCGTAGAGGGAAATCGCAATCAGCCCCAGCATTTT.

This clonotype was found a few times. The V gene is TRBV6-2 or TRBV6-3, the J gene TRBJ1-6; D gene uncertain. V was trimmed by 5 bases and J by 10 bases, leaving 9 bases between them. This CDR3 is 12 amino acids long. Germline V gene lookup returns CDR1 MNHEY and CDR2 SVGEGT. As DNA, the CDR3 is TGTGCCAGCAGTGCCGAGTGGTCACCCCTCCACTTT. Its translation: CASSAEWSPLHF.

This clonotype has at least ten counts. The chain recombines TRBV12-3 or TRBV12-4 with TRBJ1-2; D perhaps matches TRBD1 (5 bases). V lost 7 bases and J 6 bases, leaving 15 bases between the germline ends. The CDR3 sequence is 13 residues long. Written as DNA, the CDR3 is TGTGCCAGCAAAAAGGGACTTCGAGATGGCTACACCTTC. This gives the protein CASKKGLRDGYTF.

This clonotype was seen many times. The rearrangement links TRBV5-1 to TRBJ2-3; D uncertain. V was cut by 5 bases and J by 0 bases, with 4 bases left in between. Germline CDR1 SGHRS, CDR2 YFSETQ. The CDR3 loop spans 12 amino acids. In DNA, the CDR3 is TGCGCCAGCAGGTGGAGCACAGATACGCAGTATTTT. Amino acid sequence: CASRWSTDTQYF.

This clonotype was seen only a few times. The chain is built from TRBV7-9 and TRBJ2-1; a possible D gene is TRBD1 (6 bases). The V gene lost 5 bases and the J gene lost 1 base, with 12 bases spanning the gap. Per the germline V gene, CDR1 is SEHNR and CDR2 is FQNEAQ (reference sequence). The CDR3 is made up of 15 amino acids. Here the CDR3 DNA reads TGTGCCAGCAGCCCTGGACAGTATTCCTACAATGAGCAGTTCTTC. Translation: CASSPGQYSYNEQFF. Complete variable domain (other parts from reference TRBV7-9 and TRBJ2-1): DTGVSQNPRHKITKRGQNVTFRCDPISEHNRLYWYRQTLGQGPEFLTYFQNEAQLEKSRLLSDRFSAERPKGSFSTLEIQRTEQGDSAMYLCASSPGQYSYNEQFFGPGTRLTVL.

There are a few counts of this clonotype. V gene TRBV12-5 combines with J gene TRBJ1-1; 7 bases line up with TRBD1. Germline V gene lookup returns CDR1 LGHNT and CDR2 FRNRAP. The CDR3 consists of 18 residues. Unmatched junction bases numbered 10, after V lost 0 bases and J lost 0 bases. CDR3 amino acids: CASGLVLGTALMNTEAFF. The DNA for the CDR3 is TGTGCTAGTGGTTTGGTACTCGGGACAGCCCTCATGAACACTGAAGCTTTCTTT.

This clonotype was seen at least ten times. The chain is built from TRBV20-1 and TRBJ2-1; 11 nucleotides agree with TRBD2. Per germline, CDR1 DFQATT and CDR2 SNEGSKA (reference sequence). The CDR3 is 16 residues long. J gave up 1 base and V 6 bases, and 8 bases lay outside the gene matches. The CDR3 region has the DNA TGCAGTGCCAAAGGACTAGCGGGTACTTCCTACAATGAGCAGTTCTTC. This codes for CSAKGLAGTSYNEQFF.

The chain carries TRBV20-1 and TRBJ2-7; 9 nucleotides line up with TRBD1. Germline lookup yields CDR1 DFQATT and CDR2 SNEGSKA (reference sequence). The CDR3 consists of 13 residues. V lost 0 bases, J lost 6 bases, and 3 bases stayed unmatched. CDR3 residues: CSARDQDRGEQYF. In DNA, the CDR3 is TGCAGTGCTAGAGATCAGGACAGGGGCGAGCAGTACTTC.

This clonotype has more than one count but fewer than ten. V is TRBV2 and J is TRBJ2-3; TRBD2 matches at 8 bases. V lost 11 bases, J lost 2 bases, and 12 bases stayed unmatched. The CDR3 runs to 15 residues. Germline lookup yields CDR1 SNHLY and CDR2 FYNNEI. The CDR3 sequence: CAGGPIGRATDTQYF. In DNA, the CDR3 is TGTGCCGGAGGGCCTATCGGGAGGGCCACAGATACGCAGTATTTT.

This clonotype was seen many times. This chain uses TRBV11-2 with TRBJ1-1; 7 bases match TRBD1. Germline V gives CDR1 SGHAT, CDR2 FQNNGV. J lost 3 bases, V lost 5 bases, and 3 bases had no gene match. The CDR3 is 13 residues long. As DNA, the CDR3 is TGTGCCAGCAGCATCGACAGGGACACTGAAGCTTTCTTT. Its protein is CASSIDRDTEAFF.

There are many counts of this clonotype. The rearrangement uses TRBV5-1 and TRBJ2-5; D call uncertain. V lost 4 bases and J 5 bases, leaving 18 bases between the germline ends. Germline V gives CDR1 SGHRS, CDR2 YFSETQ. This CDR3 has 15 amino acids. This CDR3 reads CASSRMVDGGETQYF. DNA of the CDR3: TGCGCCAGCAGCCGGATGGTGGACGGTGGGGAGACCCAGTACTTC.

This clonotype was counted a few times. The chain uses TRBV5-6 and TRBJ2-7; TRBD2 aligns across 14 bases. The germline V gene encodes CDR1 SGHDT and CDR2 YYEEEE. The CDR3 is 15 residues long. Trimming removed 4 bases from V and 6 bases from J; junction bases left unmatched: 6. This CDR3 is CASSTGLAGGLEQYF. The CDR3 DNA is TGTGCCAGCAGCACAGGACTAGCGGGAGGACTCGAGCAGTACTTC.

At least ten counts were recorded for this clonotype. The chain recombines TRBV3-1 with TRBJ1-1; no definite D call. With 4 bases removed from V and 5 bases from J, the gap between germline ends came to 14 bases. The CDR3 totals 14 residues. Germline CDR1 reads LGHDT; CDR2 reads YNNKEL (reference sequence). This CDR3 is CASSPEAGSTEAFF. The DNA for the CDR3 is TGTGCCAGCAGCCCAGAGGCGGGGAGTACTGAAGCTTTCTTT.

The rearrangement links TRBV20-1 to TRBJ2-3, with D possibly called TRBD1 or TRBD2 (5 bases each). The CDR3 is 11 residues long. Germline assignment: CDR1 DFQATT and CDR2 SNEGSKA (reference sequence). Trimming cost V 5 bases and J 6 bases, with 9 bases left between them. CDR3 coding DNA: TGCAGTGCTGGGGGAGTTGATACGCAGTATTTT. It yields the protein CSAGGVDTQYF.

This clonotype was detected a few times. The chain employs TRBV3-1 and TRBJ2-1; tentatively, D is TRBD2 (7 bases). Trimming took 4 bases from V and 3 from J, leaving 13 bases between them. The CDR3 consists of 15 residues. Germline V gives CDR1 LGHDT, CDR2 YNNKEL (reference sequence). The CDR3 sequence is CASSPTRGGYNEQFF. The CDR3 DNA follows: TGTGCCAGCAGCCCGACTAGGGGGGGCTACAATGAGCAGTTCTTC.

In this sample, this clonotype turned up a few times. Given a much more abundant clone one base away, this may be a read error. The chain joins TRBV3-1 to TRBJ2-7, with TRBD2 matching over 10 bases. V gave up 1 base and J gave up 7 bases; unmatched junction bases: 13. The CDR3 consists of 17 residues. The germline V gene encodes CDR1 LGHDT and CDR2 YNNKEL (reference sequence). The DNA of the CDR3 is TGTGCCAGCAGCCAAGGGCTAGCGGGGGCCACCTACAATGAGCAGTACTTC. It yields the protein CASSQGLAGATYNEQYF.

This clonotype has a count of ten or more. In DNA form, the CDR3 reads TGCGCCAGCAGCTTGGCTACTCAGGGTACCGGGGAGCTGTTTTTT. Protein sequence: CASSLATQGTGELFF. The rearrangement links TRBV5-1 to TRBJ2-2; tentatively, D is TRBD1 (5 bases). Trimming pared 0 bases from V and 5 bases from J, leaving 11 bases between. Germline CDR1 and CDR2: SGHRS and YFSETQ. The CDR3 is 15 residues long.

In its sample, this clonotype was seen many times. The chain carries TRBV12-3 or TRBV12-4 and TRBJ2-7, with a weak D call TRBD2 (6 bases). The length of the CDR3 is 14 residues. Trimming stripped 9 bases from V and 0 bases from J, with 15 bases between. The DNA for the CDR3 is TGTGCCAGTAGATCTCTGGGGGGCTCCTACGAGCAGTACTTC. Translated: CASRSLGGSYEQYF.

This clonotype was seen at least ten times. V gene TRBV28 combines with J gene TRBJ1-1, with 9 nucleotides matching TRBD1. This CDR3 has 17 residues. The ends lost 4 bases at V and 4 bases at J; junction bases unmatched: 13. Germline-derived CDR1 and CDR2 are MDHEN and SYDVKM. Written as DNA, the CDR3 is TGTGCCAGCAGTTCCCCCGGGACAGGGTATCGGGGCACTGAAGCTTTCTTT. Protein product: CASSSPGTGYRGTEAFF.

This clonotype turned up a few times. The J gene is TRBJ2-1, the V gene TRBV7-2, with D perhaps assigned TRBD1 or TRBD2 (6 bases each). The V end lost 5 bases, the J end lost 5 bases, and 22 bases lay between the germline ends. The germline V gene encodes CDR1 SGHTA and CDR2 FQGNSA. This CDR3 has 17 amino acids. The chain's CDR3 is CASSPSPSGGVDNEQFF. CDR3 coding DNA: TGTGCCAGCAGCCCAAGTCCCTCCGGGGGCGTCGACAATGAGCAGTTCTTC.

The J gene is TRBJ2-3, the V gene TRBV6-1; 10 bases are shared with TRBD2. Germline values: CDR1 MNHNS, CDR2 SASEGT. The CDR3 sequence is 12 residues long. The J segment lost 10 bases and the V segment lost 6 bases, leaving 4 bases of the junction unmatched. This chain's CDR3 is CASRESGGAQYF. The CDR3 DNA follows: TGTGCCAGCAGGGAGAGCGGGGGGGCGCAGTATTTT.